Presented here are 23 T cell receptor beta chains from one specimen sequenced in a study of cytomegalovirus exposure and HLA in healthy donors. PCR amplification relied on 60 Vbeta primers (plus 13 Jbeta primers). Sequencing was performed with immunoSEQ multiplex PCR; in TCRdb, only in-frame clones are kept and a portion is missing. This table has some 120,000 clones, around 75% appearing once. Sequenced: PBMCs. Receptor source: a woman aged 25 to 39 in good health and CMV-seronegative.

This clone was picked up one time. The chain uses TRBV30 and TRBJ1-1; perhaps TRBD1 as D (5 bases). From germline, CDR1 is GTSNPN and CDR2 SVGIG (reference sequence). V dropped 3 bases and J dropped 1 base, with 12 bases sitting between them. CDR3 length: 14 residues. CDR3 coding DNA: TGTGCCTGGAGCAGCGGGGCACGGAACACTGAAGCTTTCTTT. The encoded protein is CAWSSGARNTEAFF.

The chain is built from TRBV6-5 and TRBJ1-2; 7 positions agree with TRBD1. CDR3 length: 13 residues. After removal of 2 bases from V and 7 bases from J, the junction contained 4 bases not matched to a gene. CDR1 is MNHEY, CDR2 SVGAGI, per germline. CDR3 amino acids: CASSYAGTAGYTF. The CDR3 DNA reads TGTGCCAGCAGTTACGCCGGGACAGCTGGCTACACCTTC.

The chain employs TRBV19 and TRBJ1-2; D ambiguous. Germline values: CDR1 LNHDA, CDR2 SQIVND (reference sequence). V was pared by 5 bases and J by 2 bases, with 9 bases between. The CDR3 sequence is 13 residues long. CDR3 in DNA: TGTGCCAGTAGTCCTCCAGTCAACTATGGCTACACCTTC. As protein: CASSPPVNYGYTF.

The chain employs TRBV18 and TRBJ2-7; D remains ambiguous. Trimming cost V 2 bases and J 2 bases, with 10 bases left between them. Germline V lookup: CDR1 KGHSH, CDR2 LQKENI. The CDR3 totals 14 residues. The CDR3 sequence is CASSPGQDTYEQYF. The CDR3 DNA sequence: TGTGCCAGCTCACCAGGGCAGGATACCTACGAGCAGTACTTC.

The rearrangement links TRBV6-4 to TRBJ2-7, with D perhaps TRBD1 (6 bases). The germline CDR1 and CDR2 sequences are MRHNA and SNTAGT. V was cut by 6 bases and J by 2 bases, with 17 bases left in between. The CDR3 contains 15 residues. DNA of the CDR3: TGTGCCAGCAGCCCAGTCCCGGGACACACCTACGAGCAGTACTTC. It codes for CASSPVPGHTYEQYF.

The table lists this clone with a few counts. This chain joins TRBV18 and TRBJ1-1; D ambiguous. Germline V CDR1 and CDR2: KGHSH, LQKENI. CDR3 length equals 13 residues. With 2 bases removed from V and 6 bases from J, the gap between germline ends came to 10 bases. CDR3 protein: CASSPVEGPEAFF. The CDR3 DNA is TGTGCCAGCTCACCAGTGGAGGGCCCTGAAGCTTTCTTT.

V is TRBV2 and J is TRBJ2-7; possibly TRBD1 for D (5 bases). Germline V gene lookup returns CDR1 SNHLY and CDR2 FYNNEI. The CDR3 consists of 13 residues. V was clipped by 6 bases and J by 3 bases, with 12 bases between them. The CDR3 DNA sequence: TGTGCCAGCAGATCAGGGAATAGCTACGAGCAGTACTTC. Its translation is CASRSGNSYEQYF.

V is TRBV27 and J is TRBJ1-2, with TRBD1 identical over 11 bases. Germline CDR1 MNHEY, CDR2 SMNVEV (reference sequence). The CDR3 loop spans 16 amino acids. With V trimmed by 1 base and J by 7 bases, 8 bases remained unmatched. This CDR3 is CASSLYAPGTGGGYTF. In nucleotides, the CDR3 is TGTGCCAGCAGTTTATATGCCCCGGGGACAGGGGGTGGCTACACCTTC.

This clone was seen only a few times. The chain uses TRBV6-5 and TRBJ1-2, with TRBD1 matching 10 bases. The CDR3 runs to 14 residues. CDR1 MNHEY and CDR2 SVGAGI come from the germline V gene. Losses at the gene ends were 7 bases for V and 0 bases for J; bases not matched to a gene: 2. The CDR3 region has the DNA TGTGCCAGCAAGACAGGGGGCGCTAACTATGGCTACACCTTC. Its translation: CASKTGGANYGYTF.

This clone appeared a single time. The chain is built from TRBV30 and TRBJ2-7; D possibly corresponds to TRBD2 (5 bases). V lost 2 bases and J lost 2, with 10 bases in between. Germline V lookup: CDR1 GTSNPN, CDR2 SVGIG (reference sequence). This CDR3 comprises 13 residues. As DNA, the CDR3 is TGTGCCTGGAGTACGGGATCCACCTACGAGCAGTACTTC. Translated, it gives CAWSTGSTYEQYF.

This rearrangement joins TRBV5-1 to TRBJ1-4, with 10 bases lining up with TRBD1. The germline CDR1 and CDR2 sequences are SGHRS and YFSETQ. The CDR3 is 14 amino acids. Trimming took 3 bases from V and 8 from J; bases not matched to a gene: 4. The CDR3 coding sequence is TGCGCCAGCAGCTCCGGGACAGGGGACGAAAAACTGTTTTTT. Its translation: CASSSGTGDEKLFF.

CDR3 nucleotides: TGCGCCAGCAGCTTGGTGGGACTAGCGGGGGCGATTTTCAATGAGCAGTTCTTC. It codes for CASSLVGLAGAIFNEQFF. This sequence joins TRBV5-1 and TRBJ2-1; 14 bases are shared with TRBD2. V was clipped by 0 bases and J by 6 bases; unmatched bases: 8. Germline-derived CDR1 and CDR2 are SGHRS and YFSETQ. The CDR3 is made up of 18 amino acids.

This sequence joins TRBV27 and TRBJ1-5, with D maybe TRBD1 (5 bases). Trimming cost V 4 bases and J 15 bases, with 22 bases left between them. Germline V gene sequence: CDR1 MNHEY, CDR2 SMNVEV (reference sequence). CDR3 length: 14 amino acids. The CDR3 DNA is TGTGCCAGCAGTTCCCCCTTAAAGGGCAGGGAAATGCATTTT. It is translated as CASSSPLKGREMHF.

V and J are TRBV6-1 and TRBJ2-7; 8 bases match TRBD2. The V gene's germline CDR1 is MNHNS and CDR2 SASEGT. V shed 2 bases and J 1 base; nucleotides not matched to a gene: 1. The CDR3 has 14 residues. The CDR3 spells CASSEPGGSYEQYF. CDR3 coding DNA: TGTGCCAGCAGTGAACCGGGAGGGTCCTACGAGCAGTACTTC.

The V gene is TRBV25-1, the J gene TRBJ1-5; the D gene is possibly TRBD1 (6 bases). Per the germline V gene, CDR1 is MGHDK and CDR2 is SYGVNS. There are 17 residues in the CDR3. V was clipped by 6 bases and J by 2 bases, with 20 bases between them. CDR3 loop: CASSQNPGGLRNQPQHF. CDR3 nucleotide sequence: TGTGCCAGCAGCCAAAACCCGGGGGGGCTTCGCAATCAGCCCCAGCATTTT.

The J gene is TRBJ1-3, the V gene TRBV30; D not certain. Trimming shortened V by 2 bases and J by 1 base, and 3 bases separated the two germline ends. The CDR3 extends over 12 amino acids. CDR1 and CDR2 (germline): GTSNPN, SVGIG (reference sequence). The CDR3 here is CAWSPSGNTIYF. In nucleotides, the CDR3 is TGTGCCTGGAGTCCTTCTGGAAACACCATATATTTT.

The CDR3 nucleotides read TGCGCCAGCAGCTTGGAAGTAGCGATTGGGAATGAGCAGTTCTTC. Amino acids: CASSLEVAIGNEQFF. J is TRBJ2-1 and V is TRBV5-1; D might be TRBD2 (5 bases). Between the trimmed V and J ends, which lost 0 bases and 7 bases, there was a span of 14 bases. The CDR3 contains 15 residues. Per the germline V gene, CDR1 is SGHRS and CDR2 is YFSETQ.

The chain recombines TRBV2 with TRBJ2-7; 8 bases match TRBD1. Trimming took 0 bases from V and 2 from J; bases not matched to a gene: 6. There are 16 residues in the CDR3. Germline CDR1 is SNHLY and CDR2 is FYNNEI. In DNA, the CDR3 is TGTGCCAGCAGTGAAGCTGAAAGGGACAGGACCTACGAGCAGTACTTC. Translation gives CASSEAERDRTYEQYF.

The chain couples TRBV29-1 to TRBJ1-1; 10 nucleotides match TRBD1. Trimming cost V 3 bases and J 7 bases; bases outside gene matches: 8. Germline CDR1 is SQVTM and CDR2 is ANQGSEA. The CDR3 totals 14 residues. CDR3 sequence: CSVEAGTGASEAFF. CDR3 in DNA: TGCAGCGTTGAGGCCGGGACAGGGGCGAGTGAAGCTTTCTTT. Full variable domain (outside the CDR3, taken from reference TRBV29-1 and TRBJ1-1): SAVISQKPSRDICQRGTSLTIQCQVDSQVTMMFWYRQQPGQSLTLIATANQGSEATYESGFVIDKFPISRPNLTFSTLTVSNMSPEDSSIYLCSVEAGTGASEAFFGQGTRLTVV.

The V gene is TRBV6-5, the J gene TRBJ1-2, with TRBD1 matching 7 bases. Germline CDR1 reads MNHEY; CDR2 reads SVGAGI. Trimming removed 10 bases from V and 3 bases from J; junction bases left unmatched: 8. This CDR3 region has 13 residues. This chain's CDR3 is CATKRQGDYGYTF. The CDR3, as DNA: TGTGCCACCAAAAGACAGGGTGACTATGGCTACACCTTC.

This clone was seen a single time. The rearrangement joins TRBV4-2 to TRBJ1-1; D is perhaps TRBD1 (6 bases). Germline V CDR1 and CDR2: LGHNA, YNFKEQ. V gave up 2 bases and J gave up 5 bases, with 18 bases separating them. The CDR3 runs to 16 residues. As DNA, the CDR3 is TGTGCCAGCAGCCAAATGCGGGGGCCGGGAGAAACTGAAGCTTTCTTT. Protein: CASSQMRGPGETEAFF.

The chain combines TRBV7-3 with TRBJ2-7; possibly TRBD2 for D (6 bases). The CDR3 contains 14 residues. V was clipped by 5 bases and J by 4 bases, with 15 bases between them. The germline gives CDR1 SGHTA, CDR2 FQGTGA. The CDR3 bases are TGTGCCAGCAGCCCAGCCGCAGGGAGGTACGAGCAGTACTTC. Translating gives CASSPAAGRYEQYF. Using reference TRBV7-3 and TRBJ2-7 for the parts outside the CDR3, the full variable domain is GAGVSQTPSNKVTEKGKYVELRCDPISGHTALYWYRQSLGQGPEFLIYFQGTGAADDSGLPNDRFFAVRPEGSVSTLKIQRTERGDSAVYLCASSPAAGRYEQYFGPGTRLTVT.

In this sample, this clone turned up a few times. The chain's CDR3 is CAWTQGGKAGELFF. CDR3 in DNA: TGTGCCTGGACTCAGGGTGGTAAAGCCGGGGAGCTGTTTTTT. The rearrangement links TRBV30 to TRBJ2-2; D may be TRBD1 (5 bases). CDR3 size: 14 residues. Germline V lookup: CDR1 GTSNPN, CDR2 SVGIG (reference sequence). Trimming left V 4 bases short and J 6 bases short, with 15 bases between. Using reference TRBV30 and TRBJ2-2 for the parts outside the CDR3, the full variable domain is SQTIHQWPATLVQPVGSPLSLECTVEGTSNPNLYWYRQAAGRGLQLLFYSVGIGQISSEVPQNLSASRPQDRQFILSSKKLLLSDSGFYLCAWTQGGKAGELFFGEGSRLTVL.